The text below deals with one T cell receptor beta chain. This clone's antigen is unknown. The record has no base qualities; no much larger clone is one base away. This specimen comes from a study of blood T cell repertoires in COVID-19 (dated by TCRdb to 2020 to 2022). Context from the whole study: Samples covering the acute and convalescent phases of COVID-19 were provided by collaborators in the United States, Italy and Spain. Where available, HLA class I and class II types were taken from metadata supplied by the sample provider and were not determined by assay-based typing. The samples were drawn from two sources: the first 160 participants of the ongoing ImmuneRACE study, and 1,000 to 1,500 subjects contributed by 6 global collaborators. The prospective study material was composed of cDNA or gDNA derived from T cells, B-cell-depleted T cells, or PBMCs. Deeply sampled blood TCRbeta repertoires from subjects exposed to, actively infected with, or recovered from COVID-19 were included in the dataset. The repertoires were made available in a free public database intended to serve as a resource for research on the immune response to SARS-CoV-2. Sample metadata almost always included a de-identified subject ID, COVID-19 status, age in years and sex.

The immunoSEQ Assay, a bias-controlled multiplex PCR, was used to amplify TCRbeta CDR3 regions from genomic DNA. In the authors' own workflow: The number of nucleated cells in each sample was estimated by amplification of reference gene primers within the assay. To quantify the absolute abundance of each unique TCRbeta CDR3 rearrangement, sequence reads were collapsed and filtered. For each sample, productive Simpson clonality was calculated by taking the square root of Simpson's diversity index across productive rearrangements. What TCRdb holds here is the immuneACCESS table cut down to in-frame rearrangements. Part of the clones is not present; checked against another copy, under half of the missing clones reflect an unresolved V gene, and the others are unexplained. The V and J calls and clone size were taken over from that table, and D and trimming were inferred from the DNA. The sample table lists over 95,000 clones, 84% of them with a count of one. The ten top clones hold approximately 2% of the sample.

Broader findings and caveats from the paper: How much clinical and demographic metadata was included differed by source and by participant, and the metadata was provided uncurated.

The collaborating institutions used their own protocols to collect whole blood in K2EDTA tubes. For TCRbeta analysis, collaborators shipped samples in one of three forms: frozen whole blood, isolated PBMCs, or DNA extracted from either of those sample types. The clonotype was recovered from a man between 65 and 85 years old with active or convalescent COVID-19. The specimen was peripheral blood.

This receptor has the CDR3 CASSMDPGQVNEKLFF. The DNA sequence reads TGTGCCAGTAGTATGGATCCGGGACAGGTGAATGAAAAACTGTTTTTT. The rearranged segments are TRBV19 and TRBJ1-4, and TRBD1 matches 8 of the central bases. V ends up 3 bases short and J 5 bases short, with an unmatched junction base count of 8. There are 16 amino acids in the CDR3, from cysteine to phenylalanine inclusive. This entry keeps only the CDR3 DNA: 48 bases, framed from base 1. From a lookup of the germline V gene (reference sequence), CDR1 and CDR2 are LNHDA and SQIVND.